This T cell receptor beta chain is drawn from a study of CD8+CD57+ T cells in acquired aplastic anemia. Overall study context: Sorted CD4+ and CD8+ cells yielded about 3.1 ug of DNA on average. Among healthy donors, CD4+ cells averaged around 11 million reads. Study outcomes and limitations: Sharing between patients and controls was observed for twenty-nine CD8+ CDR3 sequences. CD8+ Simpson's diversity showed no significant patient-control difference.

According to the study, genomic DNA was the template for TCR beta VDJ and CDR3 profiling. Using its own MiXCR run on the reads, TCRdb lists one record per CDR3 protein. Of 50,000 to 70,000 distinct CDR3 sequences in the sample, roughly 58% were seen once. This clonotype was recorded many times. The target antigen is unknown. The sample taken for sequencing was sorted CD4+, CD8+, or CD8+CD57+ T cells (not recorded which) from PBMCs. This TCR derives from a human donor in good health, serving as a control.

DNA of the CDR3: TGTGCCAGTGGGAGGGCCCAGGGTCGAGCGCATCAAGAGACCCAGTACTTC. Translated: CASGRAQGRAHQETQYF. The chain carries TRBV7-9 and TRBJ2-5; 7 bases agree with TRBD2. The CDR3 spans 17 residues. The J segment lost 2 bases and the V segment lost 9 bases, leaving 18 bases of the junction unmatched. Germline values: CDR1 SEHNR, CDR2 FQNEAQ (reference sequence).